This T cell receptor (beta chain) comes out of a study of T cells in Graves' hyperthyroidism and ophthalmopathy. Overall study findings and caveats: Using 13 V-J features, a model discriminated ophthalmopathy from stable hyperthyroidism.

This clonotype has a handful of counts. Its antigen is not known. Calling Graves' hyperthyroidism stable meant ophthalmopathy did not progress within 18 months. Participants, patients aged 18 to 65, had newly diagnosed hyperthyroidism with a duration under 2 months. CDR3 length: 13 residues. Germline V CDR1 and CDR2: DFQATT, SNEGSKA (reference sequence). The V end was cut by 0 bases, the J end by 0 bases, with 6 bases between. Template material for amplifying TCR beta CDR3 regions consisted of RNA transcripts. HTBI primers drove first-round RT-PCR of the TCR CDR3. MiXCR was run by TCRdb on the multiplex PCR reads, yielding one entry per CDR3 protein. The sample lists 350,000 to 400,000 distinct CDR3 sequences; about 16% were seen once.

This clonotype was sampled from a woman between 25 and 40 years old with Graves' hyperthyroidism. The chain carries TRBV20-1 and TRBJ2-7; D is unresolved. Sequenced material: blood. The CDR3 sequence: CSAREKYSYEQYF. CDR3 DNA: TGCAGTGCTAGAGAAAAGTACTCCTACGAGCAGTACTTC.